The 28 T cell receptor beta chains below come from one sample, sequenced in a study of vaccination effects on CD4 cells after COVID-19. Using immunoSEQ multiplex PCR, the repertoire was profiled, and TCRdb retains in-frame clones only, with some absent. Counted here are about 22,000 clones, 55% to 85% occurring once; the ten biggest clones make up more than 8.5%. Their target antigens are unknown. In the ViraFEST assay, antigen-specific CD4+ clonotypes were identified by expansion after peptide-pool stimulation. Having been cultured for 9 to 11 days, the cells underwent CD4+ T cell isolation. Two doses of BNT162b2 or mRNA-1273 vaccine were administered to participants. The sample consisted of CD4+ T cells from PBMCs cultured with HCoV-NL63 spike peptides, taken after COVID-19 vaccination. The receptors here all came from a human donor who received a COVID-19 vaccine.

This rearrangement joins TRBV7-8 to TRBJ2-7; 11 bases fit TRBD2. The V gene end was trimmed by 4 bases and the J gene end by 3 bases; junction bases not matched to a gene: 2. This CDR3 is 14 amino acids long. Germline V gives CDR1 SGHVS, CDR2 FQNEAQ. CDR3 region: CASSSGTSGYEQYF. CDR3 DNA sequence: TGTGCCAGCAGCTCGGGGACTAGCGGCTACGAGCAGTACTTC.

The chain's CDR3 is CASSSSGGKGGELFF. The CDR3 DNA reads TGCGCCAGCAGCTCTAGCGGGGGAAAGGGCGGGGAGCTGTTTTTT. V is TRBV10-2 and J is TRBJ2-2; 10 nucleotides line up with TRBD2. Trimming removed 6 bases from V and 7 bases from J; junction bases left unmatched: 8. The length of the CDR3 is 15 residues. Per germline, CDR1 WSHSY and CDR2 SAAADI.

J is TRBJ2-3 and V is TRBV6-5, with a possible D match to TRBD2 (5 bases). The CDR3 runs to 15 residues. V gave up 6 bases and J gave up 6 bases, with 19 bases separating them. Germline CDR1 and CDR2: MNHEY and SVGAGI. CDR3 in DNA: TGTGCCAGCAGAACAGCGGATAGATACGGCGATACGCAGTATTTT. Amino acids: CASRTADRYGDTQYF.

J is TRBJ1-4 and V is TRBV18; the D gene is possibly TRBD1 (5 bases). Between the trimmed V and J ends, which lost 2 bases and 4 bases, there was a span of 14 bases. The germline gives CDR1 KGHSH, CDR2 LQKENI. The CDR3 length is 16 residues. The CDR3 DNA sequence: TGTGCCAGCTCACCATTCATGGCAGGGAGTAATGAAAAACTGTTTTTT. Amino acids: CASSPFMAGSNEKLFF.

The chain employs TRBV3-1 (or the pseudogene TRBV3-2) and TRBJ2-3; TRBD2 matches 7 bases. This CDR3 region has 16 residues. Germline V lookup: CDR1 LGHDT, CDR2 YNNKEL (reference sequence). The junction had 6 bases not matched to a gene; V was cut back by 1 base and J by 2 bases. The CDR3 DNA reads TGTGCCAGCAGCCAAGTGCGGGAGCCATTCACAGATACGCAGTATTTT. It specifies CASSQVREPFTDTQYF.

The chain has TRBV10-1 and TRBJ2-1; tentative D call: TRBD2 (5 bases). V gave up 4 bases and J gave up 8 bases, with 15 bases separating them. CDR3 length: 14 amino acids. CDR1 is WNHNN, CDR2 SYGVQD, per germline (reference sequence). This CDR3 is CASSGWTRSHEQFF. CDR3 sequence (DNA): TGCGCCAGCAGTGGATGGACTCGCAGCCATGAGCAGTTCTTC.

This clone was observed a handful of times. V and J are TRBV15 and TRBJ1-4; 10 bases are shared with TRBD1. V dropped 0 bases and J dropped 8; count of bases not matched to a gene: 6. The V gene's germline CDR1 is LNHNV and CDR2 YYDKDF (reference sequence). The CDR3 has 16 amino acids. Here the CDR3 reads CATSRESGTGAEKLFF. Written as DNA, the CDR3 is TGTGCCACCAGCAGAGAGTCAGGGACAGGGGCGGAAAAACTGTTTTTT.

The chain uses TRBV2 and TRBJ1-1; 9 positions match TRBD1. The CDR3 has 18 residues. Germline V CDR1 and CDR2: SNHLY, FYNNEI. V lost 3 bases to trimming and J lost 0 bases; unmatched junction nucleotides: 11. The CDR3 reads CASSDGTGILPLNTEAFF. The CDR3 DNA reads as TGTGCCAGCAGTGATGGGACAGGGATTTTGCCCCTGAACACTGAAGCTTTCTTT.

V usage is TRBV5-1 and J usage is TRBJ2-2; D gene unclear. CDR1 and CDR2 from the germline V gene are SGHRS and YFSETQ. Trimming removed 4 bases at V and 8 bases at J, with 6 bases between. The CDR3 consists of 11 residues. This CDR3 reads CASSPEGELFF. CDR3 in DNA: TGCGCCAGCAGCCCCGAGGGGGAGCTGTTTTTT.

The chain uses TRBV4-2 and TRBJ2-7; tentatively, D is TRBD1 or TRBD2 (5 bases each). The CDR3 spans 15 residues. In germline, CDR1 is LGHNA, CDR2 YNFKEQ. The germline V and J ends were trimmed by 0 bases and 0 bases, with 9 bases remaining between them. In DNA, the CDR3 is TGTGCCAGCAGCCAAGAGGGGACGAGCTCCTACGAGCAGTACTTC. As protein: CASSQEGTSSYEQYF.

V gene TRBV6-1 combines with J gene TRBJ2-7; no definite D call. CDR1 is MNHNS, CDR2 SASEGT, per germline. V gave up 3 bases and J gave up 5 bases, with 11 bases separating them. The CDR3 length is 13 residues. CDR3 coding DNA: TGTGCCAGCAGTGAGGGTCCGACCGACGAGCAGTACTTC. The encoded protein is CASSEGPTDEQYF.

The rearrangement links TRBV3-1 (or the pseudogene TRBV3-2) to TRBJ2-3, with TRBD2 matching 9 bases. The CDR3 has 16 amino acids. Germline V gene lookup returns CDR1 LGHDT and CDR2 YNNKEL (reference sequence). J gave up 13 bases and V 0 bases, and 14 bases lay outside the gene matches. CDR3 sequence (DNA): TGTGCCAGCAGCCAAGAGGGTAGCGGGAGTAAAGGTTTCGAGTATTTT. Amino acid sequence: CASSQEGSGSKGFEYF.

This chain connects TRBV6-1 to TRBJ1-1; tentative D call: TRBD1 (6 bases). The germline V and J ends were trimmed by 4 bases and 5 bases, with 20 bases remaining between them. Germline V gives CDR1 MNHNS, CDR2 SASEGT. This CDR3 region has 16 residues. CDR3 sequence: CASSGAGIGGQTEAFF. The CDR3 nucleotides read TGTGCCAGCAGTGGAGCGGGAATAGGGGGTCAAACTGAAGCTTTCTTT.

This chain uses TRBV28 with TRBJ1-2; 7 bases agree with TRBD1. V was pared by 4 bases and J by 0 bases, with 5 bases of the junction left unmatched. Per the germline V gene, CDR1 is MDHEN and CDR2 is SYDVKM. This CDR3 has 15 amino acids. The CDR3, as DNA: TGTGCCAGCAGTTCTGGGGGGACAGCTAACTATGGCTACACCTTC. Protein: CASSSGGTANYGYTF.

The chain links TRBV3-1 (or the pseudogene TRBV3-2) to TRBJ1-5; D gene ambiguous. Germline values: CDR1 LGHDT, CDR2 YNNKEL (reference sequence). Trimming cost V 4 bases and J 3 bases, with 10 bases left between them. The CDR3 is made up of 14 amino acids. The CDR3 nucleotides are TGTGCCAGCAGCCGCCACGGATCCAATCAGCCCCAGCATTTT. Translation gives CASSRHGSNQPQHF.

The J gene is TRBJ2-1, the V gene TRBV18; no clear D gene. Trimming cost V 5 bases and J 2 bases, with 16 bases left between them. Germline V CDR1 and CDR2: KGHSH, LQKENI. The CDR3 runs 16 residues. CDR3 in amino acids: CASSVVLAVTYNEQFF. CDR3 coding DNA: TGTGCCAGCTCAGTCGTTCTGGCGGTAACCTACAATGAGCAGTTCTTC. The full variable domain, rest sourced from reference TRBV18 and TRBJ2-1, is NAGVMQNPRHLVRRRGQEARLRCSPMKGHSHVYWYRQLPEEGLKFMVYLQKENIIDESGMPKERFSAEFPKEGPSILRIQQVVRGDSAAYFCASSVVLAVTYNEQFFGPGTRLTVL.

The CDR3, as DNA: TGTGCCAGCAGCTTAGACAGTCGAGGAGACTATGGCTACACCTTC. This translates into CASSLDSRGDYGYTF. The gene calls are TRBV7-9 and TRBJ1-2; D not certain. Trimming removed 1 base at V and 3 bases at J, with 12 bases between. CDR3 length: 15 amino acids. Germline CDR1 reads SEHNR; CDR2 reads FQNEAQ (reference sequence).

The chain employs TRBV5-1 and TRBJ1-1; no clear D. The V end lost 0 bases, the J end lost 0 bases, and 12 bases lay between the germline ends. The CDR3 extends over 16 amino acids. Germline V gene lookup returns CDR1 SGHRS and CDR2 YFSETQ. The CDR3 sequence: CASSLDGLGMNTEAFF. The CDR3 DNA is TGCGCCAGCAGCTTGGACGGGCTAGGGATGAACACTGAAGCTTTCTTT.

J is TRBJ2-7 and V is TRBV6-1; 7 positions match TRBD1. The CDR3 contains 15 residues. The junction had 7 bases not matched to a gene; V was cut back by 2 bases and J by 3 bases. Germline V lookup: CDR1 MNHNS, CDR2 SASEGT. CDR3 sequence reads: CASSELGTAYYEQYF. CDR3 in DNA: TGTGCCAGCAGTGAATTAGGGACAGCCTACTACGAGCAGTACTTC.

The gene calls are TRBV6-5 and TRBJ2-3, with 11 nucleotides matching TRBD2. Looked up from germline, CDR1 is MNHEY and CDR2 is SVGAGI. The CDR3 runs to 15 residues. J gave up 4 bases and V 7 bases, and 7 bases lay outside the gene matches. The CDR3 DNA reads as TGTGCCAGCACCCAATTAGCGGGAGGGCCAGATACGCAGTATTTT. Protein: CASTQLAGGPDTQYF.

About this clone: The sample carries other DNA sequences with the same CDR3. V gene TRBV9 combines with J gene TRBJ1-5; D gene ambiguous. The CDR3 runs to 14 residues. Per germline, CDR1 SGDLS and CDR2 YYNGEE. The V end was cut by 0 bases, the J end by 4 bases, with 8 bases between. The CDR3 nucleotides read TGTGCCAGCAGCGTAGGTACGGTGAATCAGCCCCAGCATTTT. Residues: CASSVGTVNQPQHF.

This chain uses TRBV9 with TRBJ1-4; D might be TRBD1 (6 bases). The CDR3 extends over 17 amino acids. V was trimmed by 4 bases and J by 3 bases, leaving 19 bases between them. CDR1 is SGDLS and CDR2 is YYNGEE in the germline V gene. The CDR3 protein is CASSPSSTGAPNEKLFF. CDR3 nucleotides: TGTGCCAGCAGCCCTAGTTCCACGGGGGCACCTAATGAAAAACTGTTTTTT. The full variable domain, its missing parts supplied by reference TRBV9 and TRBJ1-4, is DSGVTQTPKHLITATGQRVTLRCSPRSGDLSVYWYQQSLDQGLQFLIQYYNGEERAKGNILERFSAQQFPDLHSELNLSSLELGDSALYFCASSPSSTGAPNEKLFFGSGTQLSVL.

This chain uses TRBV7-2 with TRBJ2-1, with D perhaps matching TRBD1 or TRBD2 (5 bases each). V was shortened by 5 bases and J by 4 bases, with 15 bases between the two germline ends. Germline assignment: CDR1 SGHTA and CDR2 FQGNSA. The CDR3 runs to 15 residues. The CDR3 DNA sequence: TGTGCCAGCAGCGCACGGTGGGGCGGGTACAATGAGCAGTTCTTC. This translates into CASSARWGGYNEQFF.

V and J are TRBV7-7 and TRBJ1-1, with a possible D match to TRBD1 (6 bases). In germline, CDR1 is SSHAT, CDR2 FNYEAQ (reference sequence). This CDR3 has 13 amino acids. Trimming removed 5 bases at V and 1 base at J, with 8 bases between. The CDR3 sequence is CASSRDKNTEAFF. CDR3 bases: TGTGCCAGCAGCCGGGACAAGAACACTGAAGCTTTCTTT.

CDR3 residues: CASSKGQGLSGYTF. CDR3 sequence (DNA): TGTGCCAGCAGCAAGGGACAGGGGCTCAGCGGCTACACCTTC. The V call is TRBV11-2, the J call TRBJ1-2; 10 bases line up with TRBD1. Germline CDR1 reads SGHAT; CDR2 reads FQNNGV. The junction had 8 bases not matched to a gene; V was cut back by 5 bases and J by 8 bases. This CDR3 is built from 14 residues.

This chain joins TRBV4-1 and TRBJ1-5, with D uncertain. With 1 base removed from V and 7 bases from J, the gap between germline ends came to 11 bases. CDR3 length equals 14 residues. Germline values: CDR1 MGHRA, CDR2 YSYEKL. The CDR3 here is CASSQVQQLQPQHF. CDR3 in DNA: TGCGCCAGCAGCCAAGTCCAGCAATTACAGCCCCAGCATTTT.

The chain joins TRBV12-5 to TRBJ1-5, with D possibly TRBD1 on 5 matching bases. CDR1 and CDR2 from the germline V gene are LGHNT and FRNRAP. The germline V and J ends were trimmed by 2 bases and 9 bases, with 20 bases remaining between them. The CDR3 covers 16 residues. The CDR3 loop reads CASGLRPGSVSGPQHF. The CDR3 region has the DNA TGTGCTAGTGGTTTGAGGCCAGGGTCGGTTTCTGGGCCCCAGCATTTT.

This clone came up once. The V call is TRBV11-3, the J call TRBJ1-1, with D possibly TRBD1 on 5 matching bases. This CDR3 has 14 residues. The V gene lost 1 base and the J gene lost 4 bases, with 10 bases spanning the gap. Germline CDR1 is SGHNT and CDR2 is YENEEA. CDR3 in amino acids: CASSLVGGSTEAFF. The CDR3 region has the DNA TGTGCCAGCAGCTTAGTCGGGGGAAGCACTGAAGCTTTCTTT.